These 25 T cell receptor beta chains share one sample of origin, sequenced in a study of CD8+ T cells in alopecia areata. Following RNA extraction, reverse transcription yielded cDNA that acted as the sequencing template. Some clones are missing from TCRdb's copy, which holds only in-frame ones; the method was immunoSEQ multiplex PCR. The sample consists of over 25,000 clones, roughly 80% of them appearing once. The sequencing input was NKG2D-low CD8+ T cells sorted from blood. Receptor source: a human donor with alopecia areata.

The chain is built from TRBV27 and TRBJ1-5, with no clear D. V lost 0 bases to trimming and J lost 9 bases, with 9 bases between them. The CDR3 totals 13 residues. Per the germline V gene, CDR1 is MNHEY and CDR2 is SMNVEV (reference sequence). For the CDR3, the DNA is TGTGCCAGCAGTTTATCCACGTCCTTGCCCCAGCATTTT. This translates into CASSLSTSLPQHF.

The chain couples TRBV28 to TRBJ2-7; D gene ambiguous. CDR1 is MDHEN, CDR2 SYDVKM, per germline. The V gene lost 6 bases and the J gene lost 6 bases, with 9 bases spanning the gap. This CDR3 spans 11 amino acids. The CDR3 sequence: CASRYGPEQYF. CDR3 DNA: TGTGCCAGCAGATACGGACCCGAGCAGTACTTC.

This clone was detected only once. The chain links TRBV29-1 to TRBJ2-5, with 7 bases matching TRBD2. This CDR3 comprises 12 residues. Germline V gene data show CDR1 as SQVTM and CDR2 as ANQGSEA. The V segment lost 4 bases and the J segment 4 bases; nucleotides outside the gene matches: 3. The chain's CDR3 is CSVVGGRETQYF. In nucleotides, the CDR3 is TGCAGCGTTGTCGGGGGGAGAGAGACCCAGTACTTC.

The rearrangement joins TRBV4-3 to TRBJ1-2; D not resolved. This CDR3 spans 14 amino acids. The V end lost 1 base, the J end lost 7 bases, and 13 bases lay between the germline ends. CDR1 is LGHNA, CDR2 YSLEER, per germline. In DNA, the CDR3 is TGCGCCAGCAGCCAAGTTTCTGGATCTAGTGGCTACACCTTC. Protein: CASSQVSGSSGYTF.

The V gene is TRBV4-2, the J gene TRBJ2-3; 10 nucleotides align to TRBD1. There are 17 residues in the CDR3. Unmatched junction bases numbered 8, after V lost 3 bases and J lost 2 bases. Germline CDR1 is LGHNA and CDR2 is YNFKEQ. The CDR3 loop reads CASSHRQGASLTDTQYF. The CDR3 DNA sequence: TGTGCCAGCAGCCACCGACAGGGGGCTAGCCTCACAGATACGCAGTATTTT.

This CDR3 is CASSIGGSGTDTQYF. DNA for the CDR3: TGTGCCAGTAGTATAGGTGGTAGCGGCACAGATACGCAGTATTTT. The gene calls are TRBV19 and TRBJ2-3; D perhaps matches TRBD2 (5 bases). The germline gives CDR1 LNHDA, CDR2 SQIVND (reference sequence). Trimming stripped 1 base from V and 1 base from J, with 9 bases between. This CDR3 is built from 15 residues. Looking up the rest from reference TRBV19 and TRBJ2-3 gives the full variable domain: DGGITQSPKYLFRKEGQNVTLSCEQNLNHDAMYWYRQDPGQGLRLIYYSQIVNDFQKGDIAEGYSVSREKKESFPLTVTSAQKNPTAFYLCASSIGGSGTDTQYFGPGTRLTVL.

V gene TRBV30 combines with J gene TRBJ1-4; D possibly corresponds to TRBD1 (5 bases). The germline V gene has CDR1 GTSNPN and CDR2 SVGIG (reference sequence). This CDR3 has 14 residues. V lost 1 base to trimming and J lost 7 bases, with 13 bases between them. CDR3 nucleotides: TGTGCCTGGAGTGAAGCGGGGCTTGGTGAAAAACTGTTTTTT. This encodes CAWSEAGLGEKLFF.

The chain couples TRBV14 to TRBJ2-1, with 9 bases aligning to TRBD1. This CDR3 has 15 amino acids. Germline V gene sequence: CDR1 SGHDN, CDR2 FVKESK. With 2 bases clipped from V and 8 bases from J, the junction kept 7 bases outside the gene matches. This CDR3 is CASSQSGTGIYEQFF. The CDR3 coding sequence is TGTGCCAGCAGCCAATCCGGGACAGGGATCTATGAGCAGTTCTTC.

The table lists this clone with a few counts. The CDR3 nucleotides are TGTGCCAGCAGCTTAGCGTTAGGACTAGCGGGCTACGAGCAGTACTTC. As protein: CASSLALGLAGYEQYF. This chain joins TRBV7-9 and TRBJ2-7; 11 bases fit TRBD2. The J segment lost 3 bases and the V segment lost 0 bases, leaving 4 bases of the junction unmatched. Germline V lookup: CDR1 SEHNR, CDR2 FQNEAQ (reference sequence). This CDR3 region has 16 residues.

The V and J genes are TRBV30 and TRBJ2-7; possible D gene TRBD1, 6 bases. Per germline, CDR1 GTSNPN and CDR2 SVGIG (reference sequence). This CDR3 comprises 16 residues. The V and J ends lost 3 bases and 7 bases respectively, with 25 bases between them. CDR3 in DNA: TGTGCCTGGAGCGAGAACACAGGGTCTTTGTTGAGTGAGCAGTACTTC. Residues: CAWSENTGSLLSEQYF.

CDR3: CASSLMGYEQYF. The DNA of the CDR3 is TGTGCCAGCAGCTTAATGGGCTACGAGCAGTACTTC. The rearrangement links TRBV13 to TRBJ2-7; D remains unclear. The CDR3 is 12 residues long. Germline CDR1 reads PRHDT; CDR2 reads FYEKMQ (reference sequence). Trimming cost V 2 bases and J 3 bases, with 5 bases left between them.

This chain links TRBV6-4 with TRBJ2-3, with TRBD2 matching over 12 bases. The CDR3 runs 16 residues. Germline CDR1 and CDR2: MRHNA and SNTAGT. The junction had 2 bases not matched to a gene; V was cut back by 3 bases and J by 1 base. The CDR3 loop is CASSETSGRGTDTQYF. The CDR3 bases are TGTGCCAGCAGTGAGACTAGCGGGAGAGGCACAGATACGCAGTATTTT.

The rearrangement uses TRBV2 and TRBJ1-2; TRBD1 matches 8 bases. V trimming: 6 bases; J trimming: 4 bases; junction bases outside the gene matches: 13. The CDR3 runs to 16 residues. Germline-derived CDR1 and CDR2 are SNHLY and FYNNEI. The CDR3 loop is CASSGERGQGGYGYTF. The CDR3 coding sequence is TGTGCCAGCAGCGGAGAGCGTGGACAGGGAGGCTATGGCTACACCTTC. The complete variable domain, with remaining parts taken from reference TRBV2 and TRBJ1-2, reads EPEVTQTPSHQVTQMGQEVILRCVPISNHLYFYWYRQILGQKVEFLVSFYNNEISEKSEIFDDQFSVERPDGSNFTLKIRSTKLEDSAMYFCASSGERGQGGYGYTFGSGTRLTVV.

This clone appeared once. The chain is built from TRBV30 and TRBJ1-4, with TRBD1 as a possible D gene (6 bases). There are 16 residues in the CDR3. Trimming took 4 bases from V and 0 from J, leaving 15 bases between them. Germline V gene lookup returns CDR1 GTSNPN and CDR2 SVGIG (reference sequence). The CDR3 sequence is CAWTRGIAATNEKLFF. For the CDR3, the DNA is TGTGCCTGGACGAGGGGGATTGCAGCAACTAATGAAAAACTGTTTTTT.

The V and J genes are TRBV30 and TRBJ2-1; the D is unclear. The CDR3 consists of 11 residues. CDR1 is GTSNPN and CDR2 is SVGIG in the germline V gene (reference sequence). Trimming pared 0 bases from V and 9 bases from J, leaving 6 bases between. In DNA form, the CDR3 reads TGTGCCTGGAGTGTTCGTGGTGAGCAGTTCTTC. Protein: CAWSVRGEQFF.

The rearrangement links TRBV7-8 to TRBJ2-1, with TRBD2 matching over 7 bases. Germline V gives CDR1 SGHVS, CDR2 FQNEAQ. The CDR3 totals 16 residues. J gave up 8 bases and V 1 base, and 11 bases lay outside the gene matches. The CDR3 spells CASSLEGGGLRDEQFF. The CDR3 nucleotides are TGTGCCAGCAGCTTAGAAGGCGGGGGTTTACGTGATGAGCAGTTCTTC.

The chain has TRBV4-1 and TRBJ2-7; D is unresolved. V was pared by 4 bases and J by 2 bases, with 9 bases between. Per germline, CDR1 MGHRA and CDR2 YSYEKL. This CDR3 is 13 amino acids long. This chain's CDR3 is CASSRYGAYEQYF. The CDR3 nucleotides are TGCGCCAGCAGCCGTTACGGAGCCTACGAGCAGTACTTC.

The chain recombines TRBV4-1 with TRBJ2-7, with D possibly being TRBD1 or TRBD2 (5 bases each). The CDR3 is 16 amino acids. V was cut by 0 bases and J by 2 bases, with 14 bases left in between. Germline V CDR1 and CDR2: MGHRA, YSYEKL. The CDR3 DNA follows: TGCGCCAGCAGCCAAGATACGAGGGACGGCGCCTACGAGCAGTACTTC. Translated, it gives CASSQDTRDGAYEQYF.

V usage is TRBV27 and J usage is TRBJ2-7; 7 bases align to TRBD2. J lost 3 bases, V lost 6 bases, and 8 bases had no gene match. Germline V lookup: CDR1 MNHEY, CDR2 SMNVEV (reference sequence). The CDR3 loop spans 14 amino acids. CDR3 region: CASSHSGPLYEQYF. The CDR3 nucleotides are TGTGCCAGCAGCCATAGCGGGCCCCTCTACGAGCAGTACTTC.

The J gene is TRBJ1-2, the V gene TRBV5-4; a possible D gene is TRBD1 (6 bases). The V gene lost 5 bases and the J gene lost 4 bases, with 9 bases spanning the gap. Germline CDR1 and CDR2: SGHNT and YYREEE (reference sequence). The CDR3 consists of 12 residues. The CDR3 bases are TGTGCCAGCAGTACGGACAGCTATGGCTACACCTTC. Protein product: CASSTDSYGYTF.

V usage is TRBV7-9 and J usage is TRBJ2-7; D is undetermined. Trimming left V 3 bases short and J 6 bases short, with 15 bases between. Germline CDR1 is SEHNR and CDR2 is FQNEAQ (reference sequence). This CDR3 contains 14 residues. The CDR3 DNA follows: TGTGCCAGCAGCTTGGTTGACCGCTTTGCCGAGCAGTACTTC. It encodes CASSLVDRFAEQYF.

This clone showed up just a few times. The rearrangement uses TRBV7-9 and TRBJ2-1; TRBD2 aligns across 9 bases. The CDR3 is made up of 15 amino acids. Losses at the gene ends were 6 bases for V and 5 bases for J; bases not matched to a gene: 8. The germline CDR1 and CDR2 sequences are SEHNR and FQNEAQ (reference sequence). Here the CDR3 DNA reads TGTGCCAGCAGGGATAGCGGGAGCTACGACAATGAGCAGTTCTTC. Encoded protein: CASRDSGSYDNEQFF.

This clone was recorded a few times. The J gene is TRBJ2-3, the V gene TRBV4-1; TRBD2 agrees at 7 bases. V lost 1 base to trimming and J lost 6 bases; unmatched junction nucleotides: 7. CDR1 is MGHRA, CDR2 YSYEKL, per germline. CDR3 size: 15 residues. The CDR3 sequence is CASSQAQRDWDTQYF. The CDR3 DNA is TGCGCCAGCAGCCAAGCCCAGCGGGATTGGGATACGCAGTATTTT.

The gene calls are TRBV5-1 and TRBJ2-1; D uncertain. Trimming pared 0 bases from V and 10 bases from J, leaving 11 bases between. Germline-derived CDR1 and CDR2 are SGHRS and YFSETQ. The CDR3 is made up of 13 amino acids. Here the CDR3 reads CASSLESSYEQFF. The CDR3 DNA follows: TGCGCCAGCAGCTTGGAGAGCTCTTACGAGCAGTTCTTC.

The V and J genes are TRBV27 and TRBJ2-3, with D perhaps TRBD1 or TRBD2 (6 bases each). Germline V gene lookup returns CDR1 MNHEY and CDR2 SMNVEV (reference sequence). The CDR3 length is 16 residues. Trimming left V 4 bases short and J 1 base short, with 15 bases between. CDR3 sequence reads: CASSSPGGRGTDTQYF. CDR3 bases: TGTGCCAGCAGTTCCCCCGGGGGCCGGGGCACAGATACGCAGTATTTT.